This T cell receptor (beta chain) was identified during a study of regulatory T cells in long-lasting Graves disease. Looking at the study overall: Persistent Graves' disease denoted over 5 years of antithyroid drugs plus positive TSH receptor antibodies. General study findings and limits: Persistent disease preferred TRBV28, TRBJ1-2 and TRBJ2-5; new disease, TRBV20-1 and TRBJ2-1.

This clonotype was counted between two and nine times. Its antigen is currently unknown. Per germline, CDR1 SGHAT and CDR2 FQDESV (reference sequence). V shed 2 bases, J shed 5 bases, and the junction held 10 bases outside the gene matches. The CDR3 covers 16 residues. The authors built TCR beta libraries using iRepertoire HTBI primers and Arm-PCR of CDR3 regions. MiXCR, applied by TCRdb to the multiplex PCR reads, yields one record per CDR3 protein. The table has approximately 470,000 distinct CDR3 sequences, less than 25% seen once; the top ten hold 6.5% to 10%. Time point denoted: persistent/refractory GD, antithyroid drugs over 5 years with positive TRAb. PBMCs were the source of the RNA used for TCR sequencing.

Sequenced material: peripheral blood mononuclear cells (PBMCs), taken when the disease was refractory, from a patient treated with antithyroid drugs. The receptor comes from a female donor with Graves disease. The chain combines TRBV11-1 with TRBJ2-7, with TRBD1 matching over 9 bases. CDR3 in DNA: TGTGCCAGCAGCTTACCGGGGACAGGGTGGAAGGACGAGCAGTACTTC. Amino acid sequence: CASSLPGTGWKDEQYF. Using reference TRBV11-1 and TRBJ2-7 for the parts outside the CDR3, the full variable domain is EAEVAQSPRYKITEKSQAVAFWCDPISGHATLYWYRQILGQGPELLVQFQDESVVDDSQLPKDRFSAERLKGVDSTLKIQPAELGDSAMYLCASSLPGTGWKDEQYFGPGTRLTVT.